Listed below are T cell receptor beta chains from one sample, sequenced in a study of T cells in Graves' hyperthyroidism and ophthalmopathy. TCRdb itself ran the multiplex PCR reads through MiXCR, one entry per CDR3 protein. The table lists roughly 710,000 distinct CDR3 sequences, over 35% of them singletons. Sample: blood. All receptors derive from a woman aged 40 to 50 with Graves' hyperthyroidism. Both conserved end residues are part of each CDR3. Fields, in order: J gene, clone size, D gene, CDR3 length, V gene, CDR3 DNA, CDR3 protein. The D gene is left open where the match is weak. The listing skips clone size in some rows; elsewhere it reads once, few, many or a size class.

>TRBJ2-7|few|NA|15|TRBV20-1
TGCAGTGCTGGCCCCGGAATCAGTGCGTCCTACGAGCAGTACTTC
CSAGPGISASYEQYF
>TRBJ2-5|NA|NA|13|TRBV12-3/TRBV12-4
TGTGCCAGCAGTTCGACCTTCCAAGAGACCCAGTACTTC
CASSSTFQETQYF
>TRBJ2-2|NA|TRBD2|15|TRBV10-3
TGTGCCATAAGACTAGCGGGGGTGAACACCGGGGAGCTGTTTTTT
CAIRLAGVNTGELFF
>TRBJ1-1|NA|NA|17|TRBV2
TGTGCCAGCAGTACCGGCCAGGGAGTCTTAAGGAACACTGAAGCTTTCTTT
CASSTGQGVLRNTEAFF
>TRBJ1-4|NA|NA|19|TRBV19
TGTGCCAGTAGTCCGGGACTAGCGGGGGGGCGGCTCTCCGGGGAAAAACTGTTTTTT
CASSPGLAGGRLSGEKLFF
>TRBJ1-5|few|NA|16|TRBV4-1
TGCGCCAGCAGCCAAGTTTCTGACAGCTACAATCAGCCCCAGCATTTT
CASSQVSDSYNQPQHF
>TRBJ2-7|many|NA|15|TRBV24-1
TGTGCCACCAGTGATGCTAGGGACGGCGCCTACGAGCAGTACTTC
CATSDARDGAYEQYF
>TRBJ1-6|NA|NA|16|TRBV20-1
TGCAGTGCTAGAGATCCCCAAAGAACAGGGCTTTCACCCCTCCACTTT
CSARDPQRTGLSPLHF
>TRBJ1-1|few|TRBD1|13|TRBV5-1
TGCGCCAGCAGCGGTGGACAGGGGGCGCGAGCTTTCTTT
CASSGGQGARAFF
>TRBJ2-5|many|TRBD1|16|TRBV15
TGTGCCACCAGCAGAGGATCCGGGACAGGGGAAGAGACCCAGTACTTC
CATSRGSGTGEETQYF
>TRBJ2-5|NA|TRBD1|14|TRBV5-5
TGTGCCAGCAGGGCCAGGGGGCCGGAAGAGACCCAGTACTTC
CASRARGPEETQYF
>TRBJ1-1|many|TRBD1|14|TRBV29-1
TGCAGCGCCGAGGGGACAGGAGCGTATACTGAAGCTTTCTTT
CSAEGTGAYTEAFF
>TRBJ2-5|once|TRBD1|16|TRBV18
TGTGCCAGCTCACCACCCGTAGGACAGGCTTCAGAGACCCAGTACTTC
CASSPPVGQASETQYF
>TRBJ2-6|NA|NA|13|TRBV6-4
TGTGCCAGCCGGCGACAGTCGCACAAGGACCTGACTTTC
CASRRQSHKDLTF
>TRBJ2-7|few|NA|15|TRBV6-5
TGTGCCAGCAGTTACTCGAACCTCCCAAGCTACGAGCAGTACTTC
CASSYSNLPSYEQYF
>TRBJ2-7|few|NA|14|TRBV12-3/TRBV12-4
TGTGCCAGCAGTTTTCGCCTAGGATCCTACGAGCAGTACTTC
CASSFRLGSYEQYF
>TRBJ1-5|many|NA|15|TRBV5-6
TGTGCCAGCAGCTTGCGAGCCCATAGCAATCAGCCCCAGCATTTT
CASSLRAHSNQPQHF
>TRBJ1-2|few|NA|13|TRBV19
TGTGCCAGTAATCTGGGGCAGGCGGATGGCTACACCTTC
CASNLGQADGYTF
>TRBJ1-5|few|NA|16|TRBV19
TGTGCCAGTAGTCCTCTTAGGGCAGGGCGTTATCAGCCCCAGCATTTT
CASSPLRAGRYQPQHF
>TRBJ1-2|NA|NA|15|TRBV7-9
TGCGCCAGCAGCCCGGATACCTACTCCTTCTATGGCTACACCTTC
CASSPDTYSFYGYTF
>TRBJ2-7|many|TRBD1|12|TRBV2
TGTGCCAGCCAGGGAGACAGGGACGAGCAGTACTTC
CASQGDRDEQYF
>TRBJ1-1|NA|NA|13|TRBV6-5
TGTGCCAGCACTTCGACCCTTCCGGCTGAAGCTTTCTTT
CASTSTLPAEAFF
>TRBJ1-2|many|NA|13|TRBV19
TGTGCCAGTACCCCTGCCTCCTCGGACGGCTACACCTTC
CASTPASSDGYTF
>TRBJ1-2|NA|NA|14|TRBV6-2/TRBV6-3
TGTGCCAGCAGTTACGGGCTCGTCAACTATGGCTACACCTTC
CASSYGLVNYGYTF
>TRBJ2-5|few|TRBD1|14|TRBV12-3/TRBV12-4
TGTGCCAGCAGCCCTACAGGGGGGATAGAGACCCAGTACTTC
CASSPTGGIETQYF
>TRBJ2-5|many|NA|15|TRBV11-2
TGTGCCAGCAGCTCAGGCAGGGGACTCCAAGAGACCCAGTACTTC
CASSSGRGLQETQYF
>TRBJ2-1|NA|NA|14|TRBV29-1
TGCAGCGTTGACAAGAACCGGGACCGCAATGAGCAGTTCTTC
CSVDKNRDRNEQFF
>TRBJ2-6|NA|TRBD1|17|TRBV20-1
TGCAGTGCTAGTCGGGACAGGGCAAGCTCTGGGGCCAACGCCCTGACTTTC
CSASRDRASSGANALTF
>TRBJ1-5|NA|NA|14|TRBV15
TGTGCCACCAGCTTTAGGGGGTACGGTCAGCCCCAGCATTTT
CATSFRGYGQPQHF
>TRBJ2-3|few|NA|15|TRBV29-1
TGCAGCGTTGATAGGGCCAGGTGGGGATCAGATACGCAGTATTTT
CSVDRARWGSDTQYF
>TRBJ1-1|few|NA|17|TRBV11-2
TGTGCCAGCAGCCCGGGGGACCTAGGGGGTCTGAACACTGAAGCTTTCTTT
CASSPGDLGGLNTEAFF
>TRBJ2-5|NA|TRBD1|15|TRBV7-2
TGTGCCAGCAGCTTAGTGACAGGGGCCCGAGAGACCCAGTACTTC
CASSLVTGARETQYF